Listed below are T cell receptor beta chains from one sample, sequenced in a study of patients and donors after allogeneic stem cell transplantation. TCRdb analysed the RT-PCR reads with MiXCR anew, one entry per CDR3 protein. This sample has some 880,000 distinct CDR3 sequences, with about 20% found just once. Sequenced sample: blood, either unsorted or a sorted T cell fraction (not recorded which). The receptors come from a human donor who was either an allogeneic HSCT recipient or a stem cell or donor lymphocyte infusion donor (not recorded which). It is not recorded whose cells these are; they may come from a transplant donor. CDR3s include the opening cysteine and the closing phenylalanine or tryptophan. A clone size is listed for some rows: how often the clone was seen (once, few, many), or a class if it is expanded.

abundance	v_gene	j_gene	CDR3aa
many	TRBV10-3	TRBJ2-5	CAISEPIVGRETQYF
NA	TRBV7-8	TRBJ2-3	CASSLSPLAGTDTQYF
NA	TRBV5-1	TRBJ1-1	CASNPQGAGTEAFF
few	TRBV6-1	TRBJ2-5	CASSEKSGGTGAETQYF
few	TRBV13	TRBJ2-5	CASSPTGRAGEETQYF
few	TRBV10-3	TRBJ2-5	CATAPTSPADRTQYF
few	TRBV7-2	TRBJ1-6	CASSRRGQGTNSPLHF
few	TRBV29-1	TRBJ1-1	CSVSGMSTEAFF
NA	TRBV27	TRBJ2-7	CASSSSLGHYEQYF
few	TRBV9	TRBJ2-1	CASSVFIAGGNEQFF
NA	TRBV7-2	TRBJ1-2	CASSSRQGRDNYGYTF
NA	TRBV20-1	TRBJ2-7	CSAFPGGWEQYF
NA	TRBV29-1	TRBJ1-2	CSVRQGAYTF
NA	TRBV12-3/TRBV12-4	TRBJ1-2	CASSFRGQELFGSGYTF
few	TRBV7-9	TRBJ2-6	CASSTLTGSGANVLTF
NA	TRBV5-1	TRBJ2-5	CASSLGSSSGSETQYF
many	TRBV5-5	TRBJ2-1	CASGTQGSSYNEQFF
few	TRBV6-1	TRBJ2-3	CASSELIGGTDTQYF
few	TRBV3-1	TRBJ1-5	CASSHGPVGQPQHF
few	TRBV7-9	TRBJ2-5	CASSSGTGPQETQYF
few	TRBV20-1	TRBJ2-7	CSARTGGFYEQYF
NA	TRBV4-1	TRBJ1-4	CASSQDQRRGSEEKLFF
few	TRBV10-3	TRBJ2-5	CAISGTSGSSETQYF
NA	TRBV20-1	TRBJ1-1	CSATSEAFF
NA	TRBV5-1	TRBJ2-1	CASSAQEKPQYNEQFF
few	TRBV7-3	TRBJ2-3	CASSLDSGSSTDTQYF
NA	TRBV27	TRBJ1-2	CASSFSPKGGYTF
NA	TRBV20-1	TRBJ2-5	CSAPGTIEETQYF
few	TRBV12-3/TRBV12-4	TRBJ1-2	CASSLVGGNYYGYTF
few	TRBV12-3/TRBV12-4	TRBJ2-7	CASTTGTAYEQYF
NA	TRBV20-1	TRBJ2-7	CSARTPGLSSYEQYF
few	TRBV9	TRBJ2-1	CASSVASGGPYNEQFF
NA	TRBV4-1	TRBJ2-2	CASSRLSGLGSGGLFF
few	TRBV20-1	TRBJ2-3	CSASLVSDTQYF
NA	TRBV4-2	TRBJ1-4	CASSHPKGAESTNEKLFF
NA	TRBV6-1	TRBJ2-5	CASSPGRLVKETQYF
NA	TRBV3-1	TRBJ1-1	CASSQYAQSPTFF
NA	TRBV7-9	TRBJ1-6	CASSSPAGYNSPLHF
NA	TRBV6-1	TRBJ2-2	CAIQGPNTGELFF
NA	TRBV5-1	TRBJ2-1	CASSSYPNPRNEQFF
NA	TRBV14	TRBJ2-1	CASSQDQGVRGSEQFF
few	TRBV6-5	TRBJ2-1	CASSFAGAYNEQFF
many	TRBV12-3/TRBV12-4	TRBJ1-2	CASKGYGYTF
NA	TRBV9	TRBJ2-3	CASSVAQGLTSDTQYF
NA	TRBV4-1	TRBJ2-7	CASSPTSGPYEQYF
NA	TRBV4-2	TRBJ2-1	CASSHSLASNEQFF